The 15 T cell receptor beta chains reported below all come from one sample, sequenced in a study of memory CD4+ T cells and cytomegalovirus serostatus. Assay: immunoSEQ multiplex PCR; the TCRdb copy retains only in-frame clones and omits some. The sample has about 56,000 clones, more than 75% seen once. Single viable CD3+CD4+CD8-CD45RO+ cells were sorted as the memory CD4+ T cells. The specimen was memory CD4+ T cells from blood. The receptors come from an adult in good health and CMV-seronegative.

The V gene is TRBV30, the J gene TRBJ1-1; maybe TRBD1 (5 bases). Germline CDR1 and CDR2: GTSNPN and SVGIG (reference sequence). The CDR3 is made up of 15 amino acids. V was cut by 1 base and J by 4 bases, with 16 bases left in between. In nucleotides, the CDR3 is TGTGCCTGGAGTGGGGGACGGGTTGGAGGCACTGAAGCTTTCTTT. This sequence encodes CAWSGGRVGGTEAFF.

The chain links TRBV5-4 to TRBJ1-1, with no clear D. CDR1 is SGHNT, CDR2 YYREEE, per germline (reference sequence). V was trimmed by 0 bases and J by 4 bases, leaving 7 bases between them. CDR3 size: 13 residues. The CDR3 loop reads CASSLESRTEAFF. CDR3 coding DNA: TGTGCCAGCAGCTTGGAGTCACGCACTGAAGCTTTCTTT.

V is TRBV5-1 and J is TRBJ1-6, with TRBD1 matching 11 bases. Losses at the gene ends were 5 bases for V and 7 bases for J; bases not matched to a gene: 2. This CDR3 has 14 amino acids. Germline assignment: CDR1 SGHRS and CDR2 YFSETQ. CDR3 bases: TGCGCCAGCAGGGGACAGGGGGGGAATTCACCCCTCCACTTT. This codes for CASRGQGGNSPLHF.

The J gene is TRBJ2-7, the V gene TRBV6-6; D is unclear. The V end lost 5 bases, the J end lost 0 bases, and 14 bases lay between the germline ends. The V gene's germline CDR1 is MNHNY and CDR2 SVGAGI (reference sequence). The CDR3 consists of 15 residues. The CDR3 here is CASSTQERSSYEQYF. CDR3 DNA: TGTGCCAGCAGTACTCAGGAACGGAGCTCCTACGAGCAGTACTTC.

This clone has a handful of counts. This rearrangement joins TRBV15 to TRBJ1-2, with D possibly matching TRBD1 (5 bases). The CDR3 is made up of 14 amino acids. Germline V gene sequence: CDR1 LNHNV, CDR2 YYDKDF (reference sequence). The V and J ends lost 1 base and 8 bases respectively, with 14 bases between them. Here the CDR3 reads CATSRGQGGGGYTF. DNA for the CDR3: TGTGCCACCAGCAGAGGTCAGGGTGGAGGGGGCTACACCTTC.

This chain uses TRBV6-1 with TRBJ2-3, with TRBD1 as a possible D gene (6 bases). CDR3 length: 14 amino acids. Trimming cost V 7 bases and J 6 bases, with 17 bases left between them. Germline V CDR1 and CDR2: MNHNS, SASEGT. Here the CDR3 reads CASKADSYSDTQYF. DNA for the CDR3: TGTGCCAGCAAAGCGGACAGTTATTCTGATACGCAGTATTTT.

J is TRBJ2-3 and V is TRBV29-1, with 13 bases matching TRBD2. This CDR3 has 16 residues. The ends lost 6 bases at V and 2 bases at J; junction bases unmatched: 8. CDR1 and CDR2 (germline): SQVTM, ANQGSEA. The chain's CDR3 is CSVPGLAGPFTDTQYF. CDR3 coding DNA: TGCAGCGTACCGGGACTAGCGGGGCCGTTCACAGATACGCAGTATTTT.

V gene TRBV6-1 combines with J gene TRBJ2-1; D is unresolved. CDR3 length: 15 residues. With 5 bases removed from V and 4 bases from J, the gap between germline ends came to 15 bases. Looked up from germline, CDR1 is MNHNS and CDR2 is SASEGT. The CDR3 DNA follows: TGTGCCAGCAGTCTCGTCAGGTCCGAATACAATGAGCAGTTCTTC. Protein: CASSLVRSEYNEQFF.

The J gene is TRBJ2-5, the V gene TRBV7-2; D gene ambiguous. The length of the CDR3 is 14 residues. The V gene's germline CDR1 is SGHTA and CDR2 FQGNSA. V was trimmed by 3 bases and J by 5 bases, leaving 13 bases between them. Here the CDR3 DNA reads TGTGCCAGCAGCTTTAGGACCCCGGAGGAGACCCAGTACTTC. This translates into CASSFRTPEETQYF.

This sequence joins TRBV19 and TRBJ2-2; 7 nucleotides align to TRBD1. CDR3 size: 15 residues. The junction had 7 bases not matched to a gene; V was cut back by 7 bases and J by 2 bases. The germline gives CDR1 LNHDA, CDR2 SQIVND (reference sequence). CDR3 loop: CASNTDRKNTGELFF. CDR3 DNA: TGTGCCAGTAACACGGACAGGAAAAACACCGGGGAGCTGTTTTTT.

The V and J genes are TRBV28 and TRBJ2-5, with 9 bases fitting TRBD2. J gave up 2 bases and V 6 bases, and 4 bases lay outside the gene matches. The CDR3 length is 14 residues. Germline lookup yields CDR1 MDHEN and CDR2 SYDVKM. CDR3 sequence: CASSLSGGQETQYF. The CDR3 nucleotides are TGTGCCAGCAGCCTTAGCGGGGGACAAGAGACCCAGTACTTC. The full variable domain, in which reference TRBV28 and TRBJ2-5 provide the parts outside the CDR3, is DVKVTQSSRYLVKRTGEKVFLECVQDMDHENMFWYRQDPGLGLRLIYFSYDVKMKEKGDIPEGYSVSREKKERFSLILESASTNQTSMYLCASSLSGGQETQYFGPGTRLLVL.

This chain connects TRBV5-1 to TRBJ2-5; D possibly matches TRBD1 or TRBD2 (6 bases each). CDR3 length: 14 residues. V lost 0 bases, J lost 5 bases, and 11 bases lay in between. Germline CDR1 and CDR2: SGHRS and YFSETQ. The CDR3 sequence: CASSLEGGKETQYF. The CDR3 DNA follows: TGCGCCAGCAGCTTGGAGGGGGGAAAGGAGACCCAGTACTTC.

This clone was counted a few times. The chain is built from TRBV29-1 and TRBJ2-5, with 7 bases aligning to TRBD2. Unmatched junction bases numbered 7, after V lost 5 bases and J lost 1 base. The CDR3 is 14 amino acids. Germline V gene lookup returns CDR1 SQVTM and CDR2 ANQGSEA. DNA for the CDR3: TGCAGCGTTAGGAACGGGGGGTTCCAAGAGACCCAGTACTTC. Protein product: CSVRNGGFQETQYF.

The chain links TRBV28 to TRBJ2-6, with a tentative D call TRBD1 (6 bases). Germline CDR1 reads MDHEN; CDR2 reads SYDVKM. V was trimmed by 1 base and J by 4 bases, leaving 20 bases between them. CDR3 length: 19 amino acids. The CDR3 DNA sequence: TGTGCCAGCAGTTTATCTGGCAGGGGCCGGTCAGCAGGGGCCAACGTCCTGACTTTC. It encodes CASSLSGRGRSAGANVLTF.

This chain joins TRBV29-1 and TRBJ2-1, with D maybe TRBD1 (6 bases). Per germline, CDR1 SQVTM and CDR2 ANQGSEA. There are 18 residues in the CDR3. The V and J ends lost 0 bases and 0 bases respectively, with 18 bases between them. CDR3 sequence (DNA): TGCAGCGTTGAAGATATAGGGGGACCCGGGGACTCCTACAATGAGCAGTTCTTC. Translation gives CSVEDIGGPGDSYNEQFF.